This T cell receptor (beta chain) comes out of a study of CD8 T cells in Susac syndrome. RNA amounts of about 0.5 to 1 ug underwent reverse transcription with random hexamers. TCRdb fed the immunoSEQ multiplex PCR reads into MiXCR, producing one record per CDR3 protein. The table records 75,000 to 95,000 distinct CDR3 sequences, 90% to 95% of them present only once. The V end lost 4 bases, the J end lost 4 bases, and 17 bases lay between the germline ends. CDR1 is SGDLS and CDR2 is YYNGEE in the germline V gene. CDR3 size: 15 residues. The V call is TRBV9, the J call TRBJ1-2; tentative D call: TRBD1 (6 bases). Sequenced: CD8+ T cells from PBMCs. The TCR comes from a human donor with Susac syndrome. Here the CDR3 reads CASSQGGRSSYGYTF. The CDR3 DNA is TGTGCCAGCAGCCAAGGGGGGAGGTCTTCCTATGGCTACACCTTC.